The 20 T cell receptor beta chains reported below all come from one sample, sequenced in a study of vaccination and CD4 T cells after COVID-19. Treatment in this sample: roughly 10-day PBMC culture with coronavirus spike peptide pools or control peptides (ViraFEST assay). What these receptors recognize is not known. With the Oncomine TCR Beta short-read assay, DNA from cultured CD4+ T cells was sequenced. TCRdb re-derived calls from the PCR reads in MiXCR, one entry per CDR3 protein. The top ten clones hold more than 11% of a sample with 13,000 to 15,000 distinct CDR3 sequences, 60% of them seen once. The specimen sequenced was CD4+ T cells from blood, cultured in vitro. The receptors stem from a human donor who had recovered from COVID-19.

CDR3 nucleotides: TGTGCCACCAGTGAAAAGACAGGGGAAGGCTATGGCTACACCTTC. Its translation: CATSEKTGEGYGYTF. V gene TRBV24-1 combines with J gene TRBJ1-2; the match to TRBD1 covers 8 bases. Losses at the gene ends were 4 bases for V and 4 bases for J; bases not matched to a gene: 7. The CDR3 sequence is 15 residues long. Germline CDR1 and CDR2: KGHDR and SFDVKD.

The chain links TRBV20-1 to TRBJ1-6; D is undetermined. This CDR3 spans 16 amino acids. Trimming stripped 6 bases from V and 0 bases from J, with 15 bases between. Germline V CDR1 and CDR2: DFQATT, SNEGSKA (reference sequence). For the CDR3, the DNA is TGCAGTGCGCTGCCCGACGGGATCTCCTATAATTCACCCCTCCACTTT. It codes for CSALPDGISYNSPLHF.

The rearrangement uses TRBV20-1 and TRBJ1-2; D gene unclear. The CDR3 has 14 amino acids. Germline V gene lookup returns CDR1 DFQATT and CDR2 SNEGSKA (reference sequence). The V and J ends lost 0 bases and 2 bases respectively, with 10 bases between them. The CDR3 region is CSAREAGRNYGYTF. As DNA, the CDR3 is TGCAGTGCTAGAGAGGCGGGGAGGAACTATGGCTACACCTTC.

This clonotype was seen just once. The rearrangement uses TRBV27 and TRBJ2-2; 12 positions agree with TRBD2. Germline assignment: CDR1 MNHEY and CDR2 SMNVEV (reference sequence). CDR3 size: 17 residues. Unmatched junction bases numbered 13, after V lost 7 bases and J lost 7 bases. CDR3 sequence (DNA): TGTGCCAGCACAAAATACCAGACTAGCGGGAGCTTCGGGGAGCTGTTTTTT. Translated, it gives CASTKYQTSGSFGELFF.

This rearrangement joins TRBV7-3 to TRBJ2-3; D might be TRBD2 (6 bases). Germline CDR1 is SGHTA and CDR2 is FQGTGA. The CDR3 spans 15 residues. Trimming removed 4 bases from V and 6 bases from J, with 17 bases in between. CDR3 region: CASSSRGTLGDTQYF. CDR3 nucleotides: TGTGCCAGCAGCTCCCGCGGGACTCTCGGTGATACGCAGTATTTT.

The V and J genes are TRBV7-9 and TRBJ1-4; TRBD1 matches at 10 bases. The V gene's germline CDR1 is SEHNR and CDR2 FQNEAQ (reference sequence). The CDR3 contains 15 residues. Unmatched junction bases numbered 6, after V lost 5 bases and J lost 6 bases. The DNA for the CDR3 is TGTGCCAGCAGCCGACCGGGACAGGGGCATGAAAAACTGTTTTTT. Encoded protein: CASSRPGQGHEKLFF.

This CDR3 is CASSLREPDSYEQYF. The CDR3 DNA reads TGTGCCAGCAGTCTAAGGGAGCCCGACTCCTACGAGCAGTACTTC. The chain couples TRBV6-2 or TRBV6-3 to TRBJ2-7; a weak D match, TRBD2 (5 bases). The CDR3 runs to 15 residues. CDR1 and CDR2 (germline): MNHEY, SVGEGT. Trimming cost V 5 bases and J 0 bases, with 14 bases left between them.

V gene TRBV7-9 combines with J gene TRBJ2-7; 7 nucleotides line up with TRBD1. The CDR3 is 17 amino acids. V shed 4 bases, J shed 5 bases, and the junction held 17 bases outside the gene matches. CDR1 and CDR2 (germline): SEHNR, FQNEAQ (reference sequence). This chain's CDR3 is CASSYETGIGRVDEQYF. CDR3 coding DNA: TGTGCCAGCAGCTATGAGACAGGGATCGGCCGCGTCGACGAGCAGTACTTC.

The V and J genes are TRBV6-2 or TRBV6-3 and TRBJ1-5; 11 bases match TRBD1. The CDR3 is 13 amino acids. With V trimmed by 9 bases and J by 7 bases, 5 bases remained unmatched. The germline V gene encodes CDR1 MNHEY and CDR2 SVGEGT. The CDR3 region is CARRTGGDQPQHF. The CDR3 DNA is TGTGCCAGGAGGACAGGGGGCGACCAGCCCCAGCATTTT.

The table lists this clonotype with a few counts. This chain connects TRBV7-8 to TRBJ1-5, with D maybe TRBD1 (5 bases). The length of the CDR3 is 15 residues. The V end was cut by 0 bases, the J end by 6 bases, with 12 bases between. In germline, CDR1 is SGHVS, CDR2 FQNEAQ. CDR3 sequence: CASSLAGQVSQPQHF. Here the CDR3 DNA reads TGTGCCAGCAGCTTAGCGGGGCAGGTGAGTCAGCCCCAGCATTTT.

The V gene is TRBV2, the J gene TRBJ1-1, with no clear D. In germline, CDR1 is SNHLY, CDR2 FYNNEI. The CDR3 is 14 amino acids. V was pared by 4 bases and J by 3 bases, with 12 bases between. CDR3 residues: CASSASGSDTEAFF. Here the CDR3 DNA reads TGTGCCAGCAGTGCCTCAGGCTCGGACACTGAAGCTTTCTTT.

The chain carries TRBV7-2 and TRBJ2-5, with D unresolved. CDR1 SGHTA and CDR2 FQGNSA come from the germline V gene. The V end lost 4 bases, the J end lost 5 bases, and 5 bases lay between the germline ends. The CDR3 extends over 11 amino acids. The CDR3, as DNA: TGTGCCAGCAGCTCTACGGAGACCCAGTACTTC. Protein sequence: CASSSTETQYF.

This chain joins TRBV27 and TRBJ1-2; no firm D call. CDR1 and CDR2 from the germline V gene are MNHEY and SMNVEV (reference sequence). The CDR3 covers 13 residues. V was shortened by 2 bases and J by 4 bases, with 8 bases between the two germline ends. The chain's CDR3 is CASSLVRGYGYTF. DNA of the CDR3: TGTGCCAGCAGTTTAGTAAGAGGCTATGGCTACACCTTC.

V is TRBV20-1 and J is TRBJ1-5; 9 bases line up with TRBD1. The germline CDR1 and CDR2 sequences are DFQATT and SNEGSKA (reference sequence). V shed 4 bases, J shed 1 base, and the junction held 17 bases outside the gene matches. There are 19 residues in the CDR3. DNA of the CDR3: TGCAGTGCTATTCAACAGGGGGCGCTTGGGTTTTTGAGCAATCAGCCCCAGCATTTT. Amino acid sequence: CSAIQQGALGFLSNQPQHF.

This clonotype was detected only a few times. The CDR3, as DNA: TGTGCCAGCAGCTCTACGTGGGAAGAGACCCAGTACTTC. This translates into CASSSTWEETQYF. The rearrangement uses TRBV5-4 and TRBJ2-5; no clear D. Per germline, CDR1 SGHNT and CDR2 YYREEE (reference sequence). Between the trimmed V and J ends, which lost 3 bases and 3 bases, there was a span of 9 bases. This CDR3 has 13 residues.

Only one count was recorded for this clonotype. The chain joins TRBV27 to TRBJ2-7; perhaps TRBD1 as D (7 bases). The CDR3 covers 14 residues. V was clipped by 3 bases and J by 11 bases, with 20 bases between them. The V gene's germline CDR1 is MNHEY and CDR2 SMNVEV (reference sequence). The CDR3 sequence is CASSFRGVSGSEYF. The CDR3 DNA is TGTGCCAGCAGTTTCAGGGGGGTATCAGGTAGCGAGTACTTC.

The chain carries TRBV7-2 and TRBJ2-1; no clear D gene. The CDR3 totals 13 residues. Per the germline V gene, CDR1 is SGHTA and CDR2 is FQGNSA. V lost 5 bases, J lost 9 bases, and 14 bases lay in between. CDR3: CASSTSRLGEQFF. DNA for the CDR3: TGTGCCAGCAGCACCTCCAGATTGGGTGAGCAGTTCTTC.

This clonotype was recorded only once. The CDR3 DNA sequence: TGCGCCAGCTCCGCGGGGCCGGGAGGTACGTACGAGCAGTACTTC. It yields the protein CASSAGPGGTYEQYF. The chain carries TRBV10-2 and TRBJ2-7; 7 nucleotides match TRBD2. Trimming at V came to 8 bases and at J to 4 bases, leaving 14 bases not matched to a gene. CDR3 size: 15 residues. Germline V gives CDR1 WSHSY, CDR2 SAAADI.

This clonotype was seen only a few times. The genes are TRBV10-3 and TRBJ2-1; 9 nucleotides align to TRBD2. The DNA end is a closer match to TRBJ2-7, so the J assignment may be wrong. Looked up from germline, CDR1 is ENHRY and CDR2 is SYGVKD. The CDR3 runs 14 residues. CDR3 DNA: TGTGCCATCAGGGAGCGGGAGGACTCCTACGAGCAGTACTTC. Translation gives CAIREREDSYEQYF.

The V gene is TRBV15, the J gene TRBJ1-4; D is possibly TRBD1 (6 bases). The CDR3 loop spans 19 amino acids. Germline V lookup: CDR1 LNHNV, CDR2 YYDKDF (reference sequence). V was trimmed by 0 bases and J by 8 bases, leaving 25 bases between them. The CDR3 loop reads CATSRDLRGPSGLGEKLFF. As DNA, the CDR3 is TGTGCCACCAGCAGAGATCTCAGGGGACCTTCGGGCCTTGGGGAAAAACTGTTTTTT. Full variable domain (rest looked up from reference TRBV15 and TRBJ1-4): DAMVIQNPRYQVTQFGKPVTLSCSQTLNHNVMYWYQQKSSQAPKLLFHYYDKDFNNEADTPDNFQSRRPNTSFCFLDIRSPGLGDTAMYLCATSRDLRGPSGLGEKLFFGSGTQLSVL.